The 23 T cell receptor beta chains reported below all come from one sample, sequenced in a study of shared clonotypes between healthy human individuals. Cells designated naive CD8 were CD45RO-negative and were positively selected for CCR7, with terminally differentiated effector memory CD45RA+ cells excluded. Only in-frame clones appear in the TCRdb table, and some are missing; sequencing was by immunoSEQ multiplex PCR. The sample comprises roughly 2 million clones, about 95% of which are singletons, and 0.9% to 1.3% rests with the top ten. What was sequenced was naive CD8+ T cells sorted from blood. The source of these receptors is a man aged 18 to 30 in good health.

V gene TRBV30 combines with J gene TRBJ2-5; D call uncertain. The J call may be mistaken, given a closer DNA end match to TRBJ2-7. CDR3 size: 13 residues. Per germline, CDR1 GTSNPN and CDR2 SVGIG (reference sequence). The CDR3 DNA follows: TGTGCCGCTGGGAAGGGAAGGGTTCACGAGCAGTACTTC. Encoded protein: CAAGKGRVHEQYF.

V usage is TRBV30 and J usage is TRBJ2-5; D call uncertain. The CDR3 has 13 amino acids. V was trimmed by 0 bases and J by 3 bases, leaving 8 bases between them. Germline V gives CDR1 GTSNPN, CDR2 SVGIG (reference sequence). The CDR3 bases are TGTGCCTGGAGTGTAGTGGCGGAAGAGACCCAGTACTTC. Its protein is CAWSVVAEETQYF.

The rearrangement links TRBV6-5 to TRBJ1-5; possibly TRBD1 for D (6 bases). Germline V lookup: CDR1 MNHEY, CDR2 SVGAGI. Trimming removed 6 bases from V and 6 bases from J, with 15 bases in between. CDR3 size: 14 residues. The CDR3 DNA reads as TGTGCCAGCAGGCGGGGGCAGGGAAGTCAGCCCCAGCATTTT. Translating gives CASRRGQGSQPQHF.

The V and J genes are TRBV7-8 and TRBJ2-5; the D is unclear. The J call could be wrong; TRBJ2-7 is a better fit for the DNA end. CDR3 length: 15 amino acids. Germline lookup yields CDR1 SGHVS and CDR2 FQNEAQ. For the CDR3, the DNA is TGTGCCAGCAGTTTCCTCCGCTACTCACCCTACGAGCAGTACTTC. This translates into CASSFLRYSPYEQYF.

This chain connects TRBV19 to TRBJ1-1; no firm D call. The V gene lost 7 bases and the J gene lost 0 bases, with 9 bases spanning the gap. The CDR3 extends over 13 amino acids. In germline, CDR1 is LNHDA, CDR2 SQIVND (reference sequence). The CDR3 reads CASTRQLNTEAFF. The CDR3 nucleotides are TGTGCCAGTACGCGGCAGCTGAACACTGAAGCTTTCTTT.

The chain combines TRBV7-9 with TRBJ2-2, with 12 nucleotides matching TRBD1. CDR1 and CDR2 from the germline V gene are SEHNR and FQNEAQ (reference sequence). The V gene end was trimmed by 2 bases and the J gene end by 6 bases; junction bases not matched to a gene: 1. The CDR3 consists of 15 residues. The CDR3 DNA follows: TGTGCCAGCAGCTTATGGGACAGGGGGCCCGGGGAGCTGTTTTTT. It specifies CASSLWDRGPGELFF.

The V gene is TRBV5-6, the J gene TRBJ2-7, with D maybe TRBD1 (5 bases). This CDR3 is 14 amino acids long. V dropped 1 base and J dropped 5 bases, with 13 bases sitting between them. Germline CDR1 SGHDT, CDR2 YYEEEE. CDR3 bases: TGTGCCAGCAGCTTGTCGGCCAGGGTCGACGAGCAGTACTTC. Its translation: CASSLSARVDEQYF.

A note on this clone: The sample carries other DNA sequences with the same CDR3. The chain uses TRBV13 and TRBJ2-1; possible D gene TRBD2, 5 bases. Germline values: CDR1 PRHDT, CDR2 FYEKMQ (reference sequence). V lost 0 bases and J 6 bases, leaving 6 bases between the germline ends. The CDR3 is made up of 13 amino acids. CDR3 sequence (DNA): TGTGCCAGCAGCTTAGGACGGGGCAATGAGCAGTTCTTC. This gives the protein CASSLGRGNEQFF.

This chain uses TRBV16 with TRBJ2-7; the D gene is possibly TRBD1 (6 bases). The CDR3 is made up of 14 amino acids. The V gene's germline CDR1 is KGHSY and CDR2 FQNENV. The germline V and J ends were trimmed by 3 bases and 5 bases, with 14 bases remaining between them. The CDR3: CASSHLGGGDEQYF. The DNA of the CDR3 is TGTGCCAGCAGCCATTTGGGTGGGGGCGACGAGCAGTACTTC. The whole variable domain, remainder taken from reference TRBV16 and TRBJ2-7, is GEEVAQTPKHLVRGEGQKAKLYCAPIKGHSYVFWYQQVLKNEFKFLISFQNENVFDETGMPKERFSAKCLPNSPCSLEIQATKLEDSAVYFCASSHLGGGDEQYFGPGTRLTVT.

The chain is built from TRBV9 and TRBJ2-5; the D gene is possibly TRBD2 (7 bases). CDR1 and CDR2 from the germline V gene are SGDLS and YYNGEE. This CDR3 contains 19 residues. V lost 0 bases, J lost 1 base, and 22 bases lay in between. The CDR3 spells CASSVAGLGEGEPQETQYF. Written as DNA, the CDR3 is TGTGCCAGCAGCGTAGCCGGGTTGGGGGAGGGGGAACCCCAAGAGACCCAGTACTTC.

This sequence joins TRBV4-1 and TRBJ2-1; a possible D gene is TRBD1 (6 bases). Germline values: CDR1 MGHRA, CDR2 YSYEKL. This CDR3 contains 14 residues. Trimming pared 6 bases from V and 5 bases from J, leaving 14 bases between. This CDR3 is CASSTGTINNEQFF. The CDR3 nucleotides read TGCGCCAGCAGTACCGGGACAATTAACAATGAGCAGTTCTTC.

The V call is TRBV9, the J call TRBJ1-1; 7 bases agree with TRBD1. V was pared by 3 bases and J by 1 base, with 9 bases of the junction left unmatched. This CDR3 comprises 16 residues. CDR1 and CDR2 from the germline V gene are SGDLS and YYNGEE. As DNA, the CDR3 is TGTGCCAGCAGCGCCCAAGGGGGACAGTCGAACACTGAAGCTTTCTTT. It codes for CASSAQGGQSNTEAFF.

The rearrangement joins TRBV27 to TRBJ2-5, with 12 bases that match TRBD2. V lost 8 bases to trimming and J lost 1 base; unmatched junction nucleotides: 2. Germline loops: CDR1 MNHEY, CDR2 SMNVEV (reference sequence). The CDR3 sequence is 14 residues long. The chain's CDR3 is CASGLAGFQETQYF. The CDR3 nucleotides read TGTGCCAGCGGACTAGCGGGGTTCCAAGAGACCCAGTACTTC.

The V gene is TRBV4-3, the J gene TRBJ2-7; TRBD1 might be the D (5 bases). Deletions cut 4 bases from V and 1 base from J, with 8 bases between. From germline, CDR1 is LGHNA and CDR2 YSLEER. The CDR3 extends over 13 amino acids. CDR3 nucleotides: TGCGCCAGCAGCCCGCAGGGATCCTACGAGCAGTACTTC. It encodes CASSPQGSYEQYF.

The chain combines TRBV7-9 with TRBJ2-7; no clear D gene. The V gene's germline CDR1 is SEHNR and CDR2 FQNEAQ (reference sequence). The CDR3 is 16 amino acids. The V end lost 5 bases, the J end lost 4 bases, and 21 bases lay between the germline ends. The CDR3 nucleotides read TGTGCCAGCAGCCATCCAGACCCCCAGTGGGCGTACGAGCAGTACTTC. This codes for CASSHPDPQWAYEQYF.

The chain combines TRBV6-1 with TRBJ2-4; D not certain. The CDR3 is 17 residues long. Germline-derived CDR1 and CDR2 are MNHNS and SASEGT. Trimming took off 2 bases at V and 1 base at J, with 15 bases between the two ends. The CDR3 is CASSETVLLEAKNIQYF. The CDR3, as DNA: TGTGCCAGCAGTGAAACTGTACTGCTTGAGGCCAAAAACATTCAGTACTTC.

The V and J genes are TRBV9 and TRBJ2-3, with D perhaps matching TRBD2 (5 bases). The CDR3 sequence is 16 residues long. The germline gives CDR1 SGDLS, CDR2 YYNGEE. Trimming cost V 0 bases and J 0 bases, with 11 bases left between them. The CDR3 bases are TGTGCCAGCAGCGTAGCGGCCAGGACTAGCACAGATACGCAGTATTTT. Its protein product is CASSVAARTSTDTQYF. Filled out from reference TRBV9 and TRBJ2-3, the complete variable domain reads DSGVTQTPKHLITATGQRVTLRCSPRSGDLSVYWYQQSLDQGLQFLIQYYNGEERAKGNILERFSAQQFPDLHSELNLSSLELGDSALYFCASSVAARTSTDTQYFGPGTRLTVL.

On this clone: Other DNA variants within this sample encode the same CDR3. J is TRBJ2-4 and V is TRBV5-4; either TRBD1 or TRBD2 may supply D (5 bases each). Germline CDR1 and CDR2: SGHNT and YYREEE (reference sequence). The V end lost 0 bases, the J end lost 5 bases, and 6 bases lay between the germline ends. The CDR3 contains 13 residues. CDR3 DNA: TGTGCCAGCAGCTTGGGAGGGGAAAACATTCAGTACTTC. Protein: CASSLGGENIQYF.

This chain joins TRBV4-1 and TRBJ1-4; D uncertain. Trimming left V 3 bases short and J 6 bases short, with 8 bases between. This CDR3 contains 13 residues. Germline values: CDR1 MGHRA, CDR2 YSYEKL. CDR3 region: CASSHGPDEKLFF. The CDR3, as DNA: TGCGCCAGCAGCCATGGACCCGATGAAAAACTGTTTTTT.

Of note for this clone: This same CDR3 is encoded by further DNA sequences in the sample. The chain uses TRBV6-5 and TRBJ2-7; 9 nucleotides match TRBD1. The CDR3 has 14 amino acids. The germline V gene encodes CDR1 MNHEY and CDR2 SVGAGI. J lost 2 bases, V lost 3 bases, and 2 bases had no gene match. DNA for the CDR3: TGTGCCAGCAGTTATGGGACAGGGCCCTACGAGCAGTACTTC. Translated, it gives CASSYGTGPYEQYF.

The chain has TRBV30 and TRBJ1-1; D unclear. V gave up 0 bases and J gave up 0 bases, with 11 bases separating them. The CDR3 consists of 15 residues. The germline CDR1 and CDR2 sequences are GTSNPN and SVGIG (reference sequence). The CDR3 DNA sequence: TGTGCCTGGAGTGTAGGTCTTACTTTGAACACTGAAGCTTTCTTT. It translates to CAWSVGLTLNTEAFF.

The chain employs TRBV6-5 and TRBJ2-7, with 7 bases matching TRBD2. In germline, CDR1 is MNHEY, CDR2 SVGAGI. This CDR3 comprises 14 residues. V was clipped by 1 base and J by 7 bases; unmatched bases: 7. CDR3 in amino acids: CASSYWEGPGEQYF. DNA of the CDR3: TGTGCCAGCAGTTACTGGGAGGGCCCGGGGGAGCAGTACTTC.

J is TRBJ2-7 and V is TRBV27, with 8 bases matching TRBD2. CDR1 is MNHEY and CDR2 is SMNVEV in the germline V gene (reference sequence). The CDR3 runs 13 residues. V shed 5 bases, J shed 3 bases, and the junction held 3 bases outside the gene matches. CDR3 in amino acids: CASSPGRDYEQYF. CDR3 in DNA: TGTGCCAGCAGTCCCGGGAGGGACTACGAGCAGTACTTC.